Listed below are T cell receptor beta chains from one sample, sequenced in a study of blood T cell repertoires in COVID-19. TCRdb keeps only in-frame clones here, not all; method: immunoSEQ multiplex PCR. The sample consists of 180,000 or so clones, 70% to 90% of them appearing once. Specimen: peripheral blood. The receptors here all came from a man between 40 and 49 years old with active or convalescent COVID-19. Both conserved end residues are part of each CDR3. D genes are given only for firm matches. Only some rows state a clone size, as once, few, many or a class for expanded clones.

clone_size j_call v_call d_call cdr3_aa cdr3_nt
NA TRBJ2-7 TRBV5-5 NA CASSLDAGYHYEQYF TGTGCCAGCAGCTTGGATGCGGGGTACCACTACGAGCAGTACTTC
few TRBJ2-5 TRBV9 NA CASSLHGTTQETQYF TGTGCCAGCAGCCTCCACGGGACAACTCAAGAGACCCAGTACTTC
NA TRBJ1-5 TRBV28 TRBD1 CASSHNRGNSNQPQHF TGTGCCAGCAGTCATAACAGGGGTAATAGCAATCAGCCCCAGCATTTT
NA TRBJ1-1 TRBV30 NA CAWSVRGRGLGMNTEAFF TGTGCCTGGAGTGTAAGAGGCAGGGGATTAGGGATGAACACTGAAGCTTTCTTT
NA TRBJ2-7 TRBV12-3/TRBV12-4 NA CASSQGGAYEQYF TGTGCCAGCAGCCAGGGGGGAGCCTACGAGCAGTACTTC
NA TRBJ2-5 TRBV4-2 TRBD2 CASSQGTGGPEETQYF TGTGCCAGCAGCCAAGGGACGGGGGGGCCGGAGGAGACCCAGTACTTC
NA TRBJ2-2 TRBV11-2 NA CASSPGPRGIHTGELFF TGTGCCAGCAGCCCCGGTCCGCGGGGAATCCACACCGGGGAGCTGTTTTTT
NA TRBJ2-3 TRBV25-1 TRBD2 CASSELSGGPADTQYF TGTGCCAGCAGTGAACTCAGCGGGGGGCCCGCAGATACGCAGTATTTT
NA TRBJ2-7 TRBV7-4 TRBD2 CASSLDGRERLGGQYF TGTGCCAGCAGCTTAGACGGGAGGGAACGGCTTGGCGGGCAGTACTTC
NA TRBJ1-2 TRBV10-3 NA CAISVGENYGYTF TGTGCCATCAGTGTAGGGGAAAACTATGGCTACACCTTC
once TRBJ2-6 TRBV23-1 NA CASSQSRDTGANVLTF TGCGCCAGCAGTCAATCTAGGGACACTGGGGCCAACGTCCTGACTTTC
NA TRBJ1-1 TRBV2 TRBD1 CASSRDRGMNTEAFF TGTGCCAGCAGCCGGGACAGGGGGATGAACACTGAAGCTTTCTTT
NA TRBJ2-5 TRBV5-4 NA CASSFPQETQYF TGTGCCAGCAGCTTCCCACAAGAGACCCAGTACTTC
NA TRBJ1-4 TRBV7-6 TRBD1 CASSLGQTGWNEKLFF TGTGCCAGCAGCTTAGGCCAGACAGGGTGGAATGAAAAACTGTTTTTT
NA TRBJ2-7 TRBV10-3 NA CAISSQAYEQYF TGTGCCATCAGTTCGCAGGCCTACGAGCAGTACTTC
NA TRBJ1-5 TRBV6-5 NA CASSPDSYQPQHF TGTGCCAGCAGCCCAGACAGTTATCAGCCCCAGCATTTT
NA TRBJ1-1 TRBV30 NA CAWRIGSLRNTEAFF TGTGCCTGGAGGATAGGGAGCCTCCGGAACACTGAAGCTTTCTTT